Included here is one T cell receptor beta chain sequence, with context. Its target antigen remains unknown. There are no base qualities to consult, and no much larger clone falls within one base. The data are from a study of identical twins (dated by TCRdb to the mid-2010s). Some background on the complete study: To test whether fetal clonotypes persist, the study used deep sequencing on TCR alpha and beta repertoires from monozygotic twins, unrelated adults of various ages, and cord blood. To rule out contamination, the twin experiments were replicated at different times with different library preparation protocols. Results the study describes overall, beyond this receptor: Zero-insertion analyses could be partly confounded by invariant T cells such as MAIT and iNKT, although diverse VJ usage argued against such confounding for most clonotypes. Compared with coincidental sharing between unrelated individuals, out-of-frame TCR alpha sequences shared between twins had an excess of sequences with low generation probability. Because the same donors could not be followed over many years, the conclusions depended on cross-sectional statistical analysis. Out-of-frame TCR alpha sharing in monozygotic twins was systematically underestimated by recombination models, whereas sharing between unrelated individuals was in agreement with the recombination models. In beta out-of-frame sequences, excess twin sharing was weaker, because having fewer shared sequences lowered the signal-to-noise ratio. Abundant cord blood beta clonotypes had fewer insertions, young adult naive repertoires showed a similar but weaker trend, and memory repertoires showed no such trend.

All donors were healthy Caucasians. Three pairs of female monozygotic twins, all aged 18 to 29 years, made up the twin cohort. Miltenyi CD45RO+ enrichment and human naive T-cell isolation kits were used to isolate memory (CD45RO+) and naive T cells from PBMC. Library generation was performed with 5' RACE. The reads were generated on an Illumina HiSeq 2000. Template switching introduced a universal primer binding site; the final cDNA contained a unique molecular identifier, enabling accurate counting of TCR cDNA molecules. Specific primers in the conserved constant-segment region were used to synthesize first-strand cDNA for the TCR alpha and beta chains. Each cDNA library was double barcoded, with a SMART-Mk sample barcode plus Illumina barcodes, to control for contamination. TruSeq adapter sequences, together with Illumina sample barcodes, were added in two successive PCR steps. The TCR alpha and beta cDNA libraries were sequenced on the Illumina HiSeq platform using custom primers. The source study handled its data this way. Unique molecular identifiers were extracted from raw reads with MiGEC, and CDR3 positions were determined with MiXCR. Recombination models were inferred per individual with the repgenHMM and IGoR tools using an EM algorithm. The analysis of shared clonotypes was done with the tcR package in R, with sharing normalized by the product of cloneset sizes. To study raw recombination without the effects of thymic and clonal selection, out-of-frame nonproductive sequences were analyzed. TCRdb redid the processing of the public reads, applying fastp at Q25 and MiXCR, and retained in-frame beta chains. Each record represents a unique CDR3 protein, reported with the most common genes and DNA among its rows. The V and J calls here are based on TCRdb, not the publication. This sample is represented by about 280,000 distinct CDR3 sequences; about 8% of them were singletons. Approximately 2.1% of the sample is in the top ten clones.

The cysteine opens and the phenylalanine closes a CDR3 of 15 amino acids. The DNA shown is the 45-base CDR3, in frame from base 1. The junction shows trimming of 6 bases on V and 0 bases on J, and the gene matches do not reach 7 bases of it. Looking up the germline V gene yields CDR1 SGHRS and CDR2 YFSETQ. These data were also reused for a study on yellow fever vaccine responses in identical twins. As that second paper reports: The T cell response to vaccination in identical twins was reported by the authors to appear partly convergent and partly personalized. The study precisely tracked vaccine-responding T cell clones in identical twins.

The chain uses TRBV5-1 and TRBJ1-1, with 8 bases matching TRBD1. This sequence originates from a woman in her late teens or twenties in good health. The sequenced sample consisted of memory (CD45RO+) T cells sorted from blood. The sample's cell subset or site label is to be understood as: CD45RO+ enriched T cells. The DNA reads as follows: TGCGCCAGCACCCCTACAGGGGGTATGAACACTGAAGCTTTCTTT. Its protein product is CASTPTGGMNTEAFF.